The TCR beta chain described here comes from a study of shared clonotypes between healthy human individuals. Points from the study as a whole: Among the subsets, naive ones generally showed larger estimated richness than memory ones. Incompleteness in sorted-subset sequencing, despite large depth, was shown by rarefaction.

The repertoire was sequenced with immunoSEQ multiplex PCR; TCRdb's copy has only in-frame clones and lacks some. The sample lists around 1,100,000 clones, 70% to 80% occurring once. To note about this clone: As yet, its antigen is unknown.

The receptor's source is a man in his late teens or twenties in good health. Some clones in this sample may be carry-over from other donors' samples. The sample consisted of memory CD4+ T cells from PBMCs. Regarding subset: CD45RA-negative fraction.

The CDR3 DNA follows: TGTGCCAGCAGTTACCGCCGTTCGGGAGTGTACGAGCAGTACTTC. Translation gives CASSYRRSGVYEQYF. V usage is TRBV6-7 and J usage is TRBJ2-7, with D perhaps matching TRBD2 (6 bases). TRBV6-7 is labeled an ORF, and its function is uncertain. CDR3 length: 15 amino acids. The V and J ends lost 2 bases and 4 bases respectively, with 15 bases between them.